The present entry profiles one TCR beta chain with its context. The target antigen is unknown. 60 Vbeta and 13 Jbeta primers were used in PCR. Using immunoSEQ multiplex PCR, the repertoire was profiled, and TCRdb retains in-frame clones only, with some absent. The sample includes approximately 74,000 clones, approximately 57% of them seen just once. This sample is drawn from a study of cytomegalovirus exposure and HLA in healthy donors. Background on the study: Roughly 170 million T cells yielded some 120 million unique TCR beta sequences in earlier analysis.

Broader study findings: Previous analysis showed most TCR beta V segments were productive about 90% or about 30% of the time.

Sequencing was carried out using PBMCs. The sequence was obtained from a man aged 30-40 years in good health and CMV-seropositive.

CDR3 loop: CASSQDIAGRGRETQYF. Here the CDR3 DNA reads TGTGCCAGCAGCCAAGATATCGCCGGCAGGGGGCGAGAGACCCAGTACTTC. The chain uses TRBV4-2 and TRBJ2-5, with 8 positions matching TRBD1. Trimming took 0 bases from V and 4 from J; bases not matched to a gene: 10. The CDR3 is 17 amino acids. Germline V gives CDR1 LGHNA, CDR2 YNFKEQ.